The clone carrying this TCR beta chain was seen a single time. Its target is unknown. The sample originates from a study of PD-1 blockade in classical Hodgkin lymphoma. Study-level information: Intravenous infusions of nivolumab 3 mg/kg reached patients every 2 weeks. General study points: Lower baseline TCR diversity marked trial partial responders and progressors. TCR diversity rose significantly by C4D1 in CD4+ but not CD8+ cells.

The V end lost 3 bases, the J end lost 0 bases, and 20 bases lay between the germline ends. The CDR3 totals 18 residues. Germline V lookup: CDR1 MGHRA, CDR2 YSYEKL. The data were produced by immunoSEQ multiplex PCR, yet TCRdb's version contains in-frame clones alone and is incomplete. The profile shows about 46,000 clones, about three quarters of them singletons. Every patient experienced relapse after autologous stem cell transplantation, and brentuximab vedotin exposure varied. This chain uses TRBV4-1 with TRBJ1-2; D ambiguous. The source material was peripheral blood mononuclear cells (PBMCs), sampled at baseline. This sequence was found in a human donor with classical Hodgkin lymphoma. CDR3 residues: CASSHAVRSRRTNYGYTF. The CDR3 DNA follows: TGCGCCAGCAGCCACGCAGTTCGTTCTAGACGGACTAACTATGGCTACACCTTC.